This T cell receptor beta chain was identified in a study of beta chain features in type 1 diabetes. Across the study: Analysis included around 110,000,000 sorted cells drawn from all samples. Study-level points and caveats: VDJ junctions sequenced from type 1 diabetes patients showed fewer insertions and more deletions. TCRB CDR3s were moderately but significantly shorter in Type 1 diabetes patients in all four CD4+ subsets. Sampled from patients, naive, central memory and Treg TCRB repertoires appeared more similar than those sampled from healthy donors.

In the case of this clone: Its specificity is not known.

Expressed TCRB transcripts were sequenced because the isolated RNA had all been reverse transcribed beforehand. For naive, central memory and regulatory T cell samples, reads averaged roughly 3.7 million. Sequencing was performed with immunoSEQ multiplex PCR; in TCRdb, only in-frame clones are kept and a portion is missing. The sample lists 280,000 or so clones; about 15% were seen once. This CDR3 comprises 14 residues. V lost 8 bases to trimming and J lost 5 bases; unmatched junction nucleotides: 9. From germline, CDR1 is SGHTA and CDR2 FQGNSA. The TCR originated in a man between 18 and 35 years old with type 1 diabetes. Sequenced material: naive CD4+ T cells from blood. The rearrangement links TRBV7-2 to TRBJ2-1, with 7 bases that match TRBD1. In DNA, the CDR3 is TGTGCCAGCCTGCCAGGGACAGTTAACAATGAGCAGTTCTTC. Residues: CASLPGTVNNEQFF.